This T cell receptor beta chain stems from a study of cytomegalovirus exposure and HLA in healthy donors. Study-wide background: Most genotyped donors, 81% of roughly 400, had Caucasian-associated genetic ancestry.

The CDR3 contains 12 residues. V shed 6 bases and J shed 5 bases, with 11 bases lying between them. Looked up from germline, CDR1 is KGHSH and CDR2 is LQKENI. Researchers ran the PCR with 60 Vbeta and 13 Jbeta primers. Profiling relied on immunoSEQ multiplex PCR, and the TCRdb table lists in-frame clones only, not all of them. This table holds around 280,000 clones, 80% to 90% found once. Note on this clone: Its cognate antigen is unknown.

Points from the study as a whole: The authors later linked a missense DCLRE1C variant to TCR beta V- and J-gene trimming. It was about 150 TCR beta chains that were listed as cytomegalovirus-associated. By a later analysis, the bulk of CMV-associated TCR beta chains appeared HLA-restricted.

The origin of this receptor is a woman aged 18-29 years in good health and CMV-seronegative. Sequencing was carried out using PBMCs. The chain couples TRBV18 to TRBJ2-7, with D tentatively TRBD1 (6 bases). CDR3 region: CASSHRVDEQYF. The CDR3 DNA reads TGTGCCAGCTCCCACAGGGTCGACGAGCAGTACTTC.